The 29 T cell receptor beta chains below were found in one sample sequenced in a study of shared clonotypes between healthy human individuals. Clones were sequenced by immunoSEQ multiplex PCR, and TCRdb holds only the in-frame ones, with some missing. The sample records under 600,000 clones, about 96% being singletons. Source material: naive CD4+ T cells sorted from blood. Indicated subset: CD45RA+ positively selected. These receptors all come from a woman aged 30 to 39 in good health.

Here the CDR3 reads CASSLEGAIGETQYF. CDR3 in DNA: TGTGCCAGCAGCTTAGAAGGAGCCATTGGGGAGACCCAGTACTTC. The chain links TRBV7-9 to TRBJ2-5; D gene uncertain. The CDR3 totals 15 residues. V gave up 1 base and J gave up 5 bases, with 14 bases separating them. The germline CDR1 and CDR2 sequences are SEHNR and FQNEAQ (reference sequence).

The V gene is TRBV28, the J gene TRBJ1-5, with 10 nucleotides matching TRBD1. V shed 6 bases, J shed 7 bases, and the junction held 6 bases outside the gene matches. The length of the CDR3 is 14 residues. Germline CDR1 is MDHEN and CDR2 is SYDVKM. CDR3 sequence (DNA): TGTGCCAGCAGCGGGGACAGGGGTGGGCAGCCCCAGCATTTT. It is translated as CASSGDRGGQPQHF.

The V gene is TRBV20-1, the J gene TRBJ2-7, with D unresolved. CDR3 length equals 11 residues. Germline V gene lookup returns CDR1 DFQATT and CDR2 SNEGSKA (reference sequence). Trimming left V 4 bases short and J 4 bases short, with 8 bases between. The DNA for the CDR3 is TGCAGTGCTAAGGGCCCTTACGAGCAGTACTTC. It codes for CSAKGPYEQYF.

The V call is TRBV2, the J call TRBJ2-5, with D perhaps TRBD1 (6 bases). TRBJ2-7 matches the DNA end more closely, so the J call is doubtful. CDR1 and CDR2 from the germline V gene are SNHLY and FYNNEI. The CDR3 has 14 amino acids. CDR3 in amino acids: CASSEEQGAYEQYF. CDR3 coding DNA: TGTGCCAGCAGTGAGGAACAGGGCGCCTACGAGCAGTACTTC.

V and J are TRBV5-1 and TRBJ2-2, with 10 nucleotides matching TRBD2. Germline trimming cut 2 bases from V and 6 bases from J; bases unmatched to any gene: 7. The germline V gene has CDR1 SGHRS and CDR2 YFSETQ. The length of the CDR3 is 16 residues. This CDR3 is CASSFLAGEIAGELFF. CDR3 nucleotide sequence: TGCGCCAGCAGCTTCCTAGCGGGAGAGATTGCCGGGGAGCTGTTTTTT.

The chain carries TRBV5-4 and TRBJ1-1; a weak D match, TRBD1 (5 bases). CDR3 size: 13 residues. Germline V gene lookup returns CDR1 SGHNT and CDR2 YYREEE (reference sequence). The V end lost 4 bases, the J end lost 1 base, and 8 bases lay between the germline ends. The CDR3 region is CASSQGGNTEAFF. CDR3 coding DNA: TGTGCCAGCAGCCAGGGTGGGAACACTGAAGCTTTCTTT. Looking up the rest from reference TRBV5-4 and TRBJ1-1 gives the full variable domain: ETGVTQSPTHLIKTRGQQVTLRCSSQSGHNTVSWYQQALGQGPQFIFQYYREEENGRGNFPPRFSGLQFPNYSSELNVNALELDDSALYLCASSQGGNTEAFFGQGTRLTVV.

The chain has TRBV5-1 and TRBJ2-5; 7 bases align to TRBD2. The J call is doubtful: the DNA matches TRBJ2-7 better. The CDR3 extends over 15 amino acids. The germline V gene encodes CDR1 SGHRS and CDR2 YFSETQ. CDR3 residues: CASRQRDGSSYEQYF. CDR3 DNA: TGCGCCAGCAGACAGCGGGACGGGAGCTCCTACGAGCAGTACTTC.

This clone was counted once. The genes are TRBV28 and TRBJ1-2; no firm D call. The CDR3 length is 14 residues. Germline CDR1 is MDHEN and CDR2 is SYDVKM. Trimming left V 3 bases short and J 2 bases short, with 10 bases between. CDR3 sequence (DNA): TGTGCCAGCAGTTTGGGAGGGATGAACTATGGCTACACCTTC. Its translation: CASSLGGMNYGYTF.

The chain carries TRBV6-5 and TRBJ1-3, with a weak D call TRBD1 (6 bases). CDR1 MNHEY and CDR2 SVGAGI come from the germline V gene. Trimming took 5 bases from V and 4 from J, leaving 9 bases between them. The CDR3 sequence is 13 residues long. This CDR3 reads CASSRDTGNTIYF. CDR3 DNA: TGTGCCAGCAGTCGGGACACCGGAAACACCATATATTTT.

The chain carries TRBV19 and TRBJ2-6, with D perhaps given as TRBD1 or TRBD2 (6 bases each). The CDR3 contains 16 residues. CDR1 and CDR2 (germline): LNHDA, SQIVND (reference sequence). The V and J ends lost 6 bases and 2 bases respectively, with 14 bases between them. The CDR3 nucleotides read TGTGCCAGTAGGCGTGGAGGGGGGACTGGGGCCAACGTCCTGACTTTC. Its protein product is CASRRGGGTGANVLTF. Using reference TRBV19 and TRBJ2-6 for the parts outside the CDR3, the full variable domain is DGGITQSPKYLFRKEGQNVTLSCEQNLNHDAMYWYRQDPGQGLRLIYYSQIVNDFQKGDIAEGYSVSREKKESFPLTVTSAQKNPTAFYLCASRRGGGTGANVLTFGAGSRLTVL.

J is TRBJ1-1 and V is TRBV5-1; maybe TRBD1 (5 bases). From germline, CDR1 is SGHRS and CDR2 YFSETQ. This CDR3 spans 14 amino acids. V was cut by 5 bases and J by 4 bases, with 15 bases left in between. CDR3 sequence: CASRVRGGSTEAFF. The CDR3 region has the DNA TGCGCCAGCAGGGTACGGGGCGGGAGCACTGAAGCTTTCTTT.

V usage is TRBV27 and J usage is TRBJ2-2, with 11 bases lining up with TRBD1. The CDR3 extends over 15 amino acids. Unmatched junction bases numbered 6, after V lost 6 bases and J lost 6 bases. The germline gives CDR1 MNHEY, CDR2 SMNVEV (reference sequence). Here the CDR3 DNA reads TGTGCCAGCAGGCATTGGACAGGGGGCTCCGGGGAGCTGTTTTTT. It translates to CASRHWTGGSGELFF.

This chain uses TRBV30 with TRBJ1-3; D remains unclear. With 3 bases removed from V and 0 bases from J, the gap between germline ends came to 9 bases. Germline V gene lookup returns CDR1 GTSNPN and CDR2 SVGIG (reference sequence). This CDR3 has 14 amino acids. DNA of the CDR3: TGTGCCTGGAGATGGCTTTCCTCTGGAAACACCATATATTTT. Its translation is CAWRWLSSGNTIYF.

The CDR3 is CASSYSGQADTEAFF. CDR3 sequence (DNA): TGTGCCAGCAGTTACTCGGGCCAAGCGGACACTGAAGCTTTCTTT. This sequence joins TRBV6-5 and TRBJ1-1; no reliable D call. From germline, CDR1 is MNHEY and CDR2 SVGAGI. Deletions cut 0 bases from V and 3 bases from J, with 11 bases between. The length of the CDR3 is 15 residues.

This clone came up once. The chain carries TRBV4-3 and TRBJ2-3, with a possible D match to TRBD1 (5 bases). The CDR3 sequence is 18 residues long. The V and J ends lost 4 bases and 2 bases respectively, with 22 bases between them. The V gene's germline CDR1 is LGHNA and CDR2 YSLEER. The DNA for the CDR3 is TGCGCCAGCAGCCCAGGGCCGCAGGGAAGAAAGAACACAGATACGCAGTATTTT. Amino acids: CASSPGPQGRKNTDTQYF.

The chain uses TRBV5-1 and TRBJ2-5; D is tentatively TRBD1 or TRBD2 (6 bases each). Trimming took off 4 bases at V and 5 bases at J, with 21 bases between the two ends. This CDR3 is 16 amino acids long. The germline V gene encodes CDR1 SGHRS and CDR2 YFSETQ. The CDR3 DNA reads TGCGCCAGCAGCAACACTAGCCCGAGGGGGATGGAGACCCAGTACTTC. Protein sequence: CASSNTSPRGMETQYF.

This chain connects TRBV28 to TRBJ2-7; D is possibly TRBD1 or TRBD2 (5 bases each). Germline lookup yields CDR1 MDHEN and CDR2 SYDVKM. Between the trimmed V and J ends, which lost 3 bases and 3 bases, there was a span of 21 bases. This CDR3 comprises 17 residues. This chain's CDR3 is CASSFLSSGTPHYEQYF. As DNA, the CDR3 is TGTGCCAGCAGTTTCCTTAGTTCCGGGACGCCGCACTACGAGCAGTACTTC.

The chain recombines TRBV6-1 with TRBJ2-7; 12 bases are a match to TRBD2. Germline-derived CDR1 and CDR2 are MNHNS and SASEGT. The CDR3 totals 16 residues. The V segment lost 4 bases and the J segment 0 bases; nucleotides outside the gene matches: 4. The DNA of the CDR3 is TGTGCCAGCAGTGGACTAGCGGGAGCCCTCTCCTACGAGCAGTACTTC. Amino acids: CASSGLAGALSYEQYF.

The chain uses TRBV29-1 and TRBJ1-2; 9 nucleotides align to TRBD1. The J segment lost 7 bases and the V segment lost 7 bases, leaving 7 bases of the junction unmatched. This CDR3 spans 12 amino acids. The germline gives CDR1 SQVTM, CDR2 ANQGSEA. The CDR3 protein is CSGDRVPSGYTF. CDR3 nucleotides: TGCAGCGGGGACAGGGTTCCGTCTGGCTACACCTTC.

This chain joins TRBV28 and TRBJ2-7; TRBD2 matches at 8 bases. This CDR3 is 14 amino acids long. V lost 6 bases, J lost 2 bases, and 6 bases stayed unmatched. Germline loops: CDR1 MDHEN, CDR2 SYDVKM. CDR3 protein: CASSYELAAYEQYF. CDR3 in DNA: TGTGCCAGCAGCTACGAACTAGCGGCCTACGAGCAGTACTTC.

J is TRBJ1-5 and V is TRBV19; D gene uncertain. The germline V gene has CDR1 LNHDA and CDR2 SQIVND (reference sequence). The CDR3 totals 13 residues. V shed 6 bases and J shed 4 bases, with 10 bases lying between them. The DNA for the CDR3 is TGTGCCAGTAGCACGGACCGAAATCAGCCCCAGCATTTT. This encodes CASSTDRNQPQHF. Complete variable domain (other parts from reference TRBV19 and TRBJ1-5): DGGITQSPKYLFRKEGQNVTLSCEQNLNHDAMYWYRQDPGQGLRLIYYSQIVNDFQKGDIAEGYSVSREKKESFPLTVTSAQKNPTAFYLCASSTDRNQPQHFGDGTRLSIL.

The gene calls are TRBV7-6 and TRBJ2-7; 15 bases line up with TRBD2. The CDR3 is 16 amino acids. The J segment lost 2 bases and the V segment lost 6 bases, leaving 5 bases of the junction unmatched. The germline V gene encodes CDR1 SGHVS and CDR2 FNYEAQ. CDR3 nucleotides: TGTGCCAGCAGGGGGACTAGCGGGAGGAGAACCTACGAGCAGTACTTC. Translated: CASRGTSGRRTYEQYF.

The V gene is TRBV7-7, the J gene TRBJ1-1, with TRBD1 as a possible D gene (6 bases). V gave up 4 bases and J gave up 6 bases, with 15 bases separating them. Germline lookup yields CDR1 SSHAT and CDR2 FNYEAQ (reference sequence). CDR3 length: 14 residues. This CDR3 reads CASSSTTGGAEAFF. Written as DNA, the CDR3 is TGTGCCAGCAGCTCGACGACAGGAGGGGCTGAAGCTTTCTTT.

This chain links TRBV25-1 with TRBJ1-4; weak D call: TRBD1 (5 bases). CDR3 length: 12 residues. The V gene lost 2 bases and the J gene lost 14 bases, with 12 bases spanning the gap. The germline gives CDR1 MGHDK, CDR2 SYGVNS. CDR3 region: CASSEGGGYLFF. The CDR3, as DNA: TGTGCCAGCAGTGAAGGGGGAGGGTATCTGTTTTTT.

The gene calls are TRBV7-9 and TRBJ1-5; TRBD1 might be the D (5 bases). Germline CDR1 and CDR2: SEHNR and FQNEAQ (reference sequence). This CDR3 has 13 amino acids. The ends were cut back, 3 bases at V and 7 bases at J, with 10 bases in the middle. The CDR3 DNA follows: TGTGCCAGCAGCTTCGGGGCGTGGCAGCCCCAGCATTTT. This encodes CASSFGAWQPQHF.

The gene calls are TRBV10-3 and TRBJ1-1; D is unclear. The CDR3 covers 15 residues. From germline, CDR1 is ENHRY and CDR2 SYGVKD. V was cut by 5 bases and J by 4 bases, with 17 bases left in between. CDR3 coding DNA: TGTGCCATCAGTCAGGAAAAACCCCCGGGCACTGAAGCTTTCTTT. Amino acid sequence: CAISQEKPPGTEAFF.

Only a few counts were recorded for this clone. This chain uses TRBV6-6 with TRBJ1-5; D is perhaps TRBD1 (6 bases). Per the germline V gene, CDR1 is MNHNY and CDR2 is SVGAGI (reference sequence). Trimming took 7 bases from V and 1 from J, leaving 14 bases between them. This CDR3 has 15 amino acids. CDR3 sequence: CASTLAGASNQPQHF. CDR3 sequence (DNA): TGTGCCAGCACTCTAGCAGGGGCGAGCAATCAGCCCCAGCATTTT.

The chain is built from TRBV28 and TRBJ1-3, with TRBD1 identical over 7 bases. Germline CDR1 is MDHEN and CDR2 is SYDVKM. V trimming: 6 bases; J trimming: 7 bases; junction bases outside the gene matches: 9. The CDR3 covers 14 residues. The CDR3 DNA follows: TGTGCCAGCAGCGTCACAGGGGATTGGAACACCATATATTTT. This gives the protein CASSVTGDWNTIYF. Full variable domain (rest looked up from reference TRBV28 and TRBJ1-3): DVKVTQSSRYLVKRTGEKVFLECVQDMDHENMFWYRQDPGLGLRLIYFSYDVKMKEKGDIPEGYSVSREKKERFSLILESASTNQTSMYLCASSVTGDWNTIYFGEGSWLTVV.

The chain employs TRBV28 and TRBJ2-1; 12 bases map to TRBD2. CDR3 length: 18 amino acids. The germline gives CDR1 MDHEN, CDR2 SYDVKM. Trimming at V came to 1 base and at J to 4 bases, leaving 8 bases not matched to a gene. CDR3 DNA sequence: TGTGCCAGCAGTTTATCACTCCCCGGGACTAGCGGGTACAATGAGCAGTTCTTC. Amino acids: CASSLSLPGTSGYNEQFF.